This TCR beta chain was identified during a study of OX40 agonist ivuxolimab in advanced cancers. Only in-frame clones appear in the TCRdb table, and some are missing; sequencing was by immunoSEQ multiplex PCR. The sample consists of 71,000 or so clones, roughly nine tenths of them appearing once. The CDR3 extends over 14 amino acids. The J segment lost 2 bases and the V segment lost 6 bases, leaving 6 bases of the junction unmatched. Germline lookup yields CDR1 SGHDN and CDR2 FVKESK. The gene calls are TRBV14 and TRBJ1-2, with TRBD1 matching 7 bases. This specimen was CD4+ or CD8+ T cells sorted from blood, taken in a trial of the OX40 agonist ivuxolimab. This clonotype was obtained from an adult with an advanced solid tumor such as melanoma, head and neck, liver or kidney cancer. CDR3 residues: CASSPRTGNYGYTF. CDR3 nucleotides: TGTGCCAGCAGTCCTAGGACAGGAAACTATGGCTACACCTTC.